A single sample gave rise to the 2 T cell receptor beta chains below, sequenced in a study of cytomegalovirus exposure and HLA in healthy donors. 60 Vbeta and 13 Jbeta primers were used in PCR. Measured with immunoSEQ multiplex PCR; TCRdb has only the in-frame clones, and not every one. Counted here are 150,000 to 200,000 clones, over 75% occurring once; the ten biggest clones make up almost 9.5%. Material: PBMCs. Every receptor here comes from a man younger than 35 in good health and CMV-seropositive.

In this sample, this clone turned up once. V usage is TRBV29-1 and J usage is TRBJ1-2, with 10 bases fitting TRBD1. V lost 5 bases to trimming and J lost 8 bases; unmatched junction nucleotides: 5. This CDR3 is built from 12 residues. Per the germline V gene, CDR1 is SQVTM and CDR2 is ANQGSEA. The CDR3 reads CSVTGQGWGYTF. The CDR3 coding sequence is TGCAGCGTTACGGGACAGGGGTGGGGCTACACCTTC.

This sequence joins TRBV10-1 and TRBJ2-1; unclear D gene. This CDR3 has 14 residues. Trimming pared 3 bases from V and 5 bases from J, leaving 11 bases between. The germline V gene encodes CDR1 WNHNN and CDR2 SYGVQD (reference sequence). CDR3 coding DNA: TGCGCCAGCAGTGATCAAGCAGGTAACAATGAGCAGTTCTTC. This sequence encodes CASSDQAGNNEQFF.